This is a list of T cell receptor beta chains from one sample in a study of PD-1 blockade in classical Hodgkin lymphoma. Repertoires were generated with immunoSEQ multiplex PCR, while TCRdb's copy carries only in-frame clones and drops some. The sample consists of about 27,000 clones, about 90% of them appearing once. The sequencing used CD8+ T cells from blood, collected at baseline. These receptors came from a human donor with classical Hodgkin lymphoma. Both conserved end residues are part of each CDR3. D genes are given only for firm matches.

TRBJ2-1	TRBV27	TRBD2	CASGERGAGGYEQFF
TRBJ1-3	TRBV5-5	NA	CASSLAPGPGNTIYF
TRBJ2-4	TRBV2	TRBD2	CASSDGRAARIQYF